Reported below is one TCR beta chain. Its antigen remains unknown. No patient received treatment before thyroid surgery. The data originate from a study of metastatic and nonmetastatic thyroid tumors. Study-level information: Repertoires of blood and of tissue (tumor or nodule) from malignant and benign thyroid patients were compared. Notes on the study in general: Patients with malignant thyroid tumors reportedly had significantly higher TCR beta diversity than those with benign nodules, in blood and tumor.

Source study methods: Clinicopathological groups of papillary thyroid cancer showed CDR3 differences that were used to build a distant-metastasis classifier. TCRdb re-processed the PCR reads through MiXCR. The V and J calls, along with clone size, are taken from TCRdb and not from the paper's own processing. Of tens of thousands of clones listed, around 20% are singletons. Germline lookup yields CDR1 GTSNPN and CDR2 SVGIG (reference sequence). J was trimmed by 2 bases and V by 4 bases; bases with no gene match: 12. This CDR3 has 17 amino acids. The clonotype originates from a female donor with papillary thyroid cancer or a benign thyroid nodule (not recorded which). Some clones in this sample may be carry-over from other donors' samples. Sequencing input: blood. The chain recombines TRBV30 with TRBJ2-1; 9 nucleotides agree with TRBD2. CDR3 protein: CAWTDRNSGSPYNEQFF. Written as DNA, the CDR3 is TGTGCCTGGACCGACCGGAATAGCGGGAGCCCCTACAATGAGCAGTTCTTC.